This passage covers 4 T cell receptor beta chains from one sample sequenced in a study of OX40 agonist ivuxolimab in advanced cancers. TCRdb's table, derived via immunoSEQ multiplex PCR, lists solely in-frame clones and lacks some. The sample contains tens of thousands of clones, approximately 87% of which appear only once. The material sequenced was CD4+ or CD8+ T cells sorted from blood, taken in a trial of the OX40 agonist ivuxolimab. Source of these receptors: an adult with an advanced solid tumor such as melanoma, head and neck, liver or kidney cancer.

The chain uses TRBV4-2 and TRBJ2-2, with 7 bases aligning to TRBD2. Trimming at V came to 4 bases and at J to 3 bases, leaving 11 bases not matched to a gene. Germline-derived CDR1 and CDR2 are LGHNA and YNFKEQ. This CDR3 has 17 amino acids. The CDR3 loop reads CASSRPGGKEDTGELFF. The CDR3 region has the DNA TGTGCCAGCAGCCGTCCCGGGGGGAAGGAGGACACCGGGGAGCTGTTTTTT.

CDR3 residues: CASSAWTNYNSPLHF. The CDR3 DNA reads TGTGCCAGCAGTGCGTGGACAAACTATAATTCACCCCTCCACTTT. This chain joins TRBV7-9 and TRBJ1-6; D possibly corresponds to TRBD1 (5 bases). Germline V gives CDR1 SEHNR, CDR2 FQNEAQ (reference sequence). This CDR3 is 15 amino acids long. The V gene lost 6 bases and the J gene lost 3 bases, with 12 bases spanning the gap.

V is TRBV14 and J is TRBJ1-6; unclear D gene. The CDR3 is 16 amino acids. Germline-derived CDR1 and CDR2 are SGHDN and FVKESK. V was pared by 3 bases and J by 0 bases, with 9 bases between. The DNA for the CDR3 is TGTGCCAGCAGCCATTCTGGACGCTCCTATAATTCACCCCTCCACTTT. This encodes CASSHSGRSYNSPLHF.

The chain carries TRBV9 and TRBJ1-1; maybe TRBD1 (6 bases). V dropped 3 bases and J dropped 1 base, with 10 bases sitting between them. The CDR3 has 14 amino acids. Germline CDR1 reads SGDLS; CDR2 reads YYNGEE. The CDR3 DNA reads TGTGCCAGCAGCGCCACGACAGGGAACACTGAAGCTTTCTTT. This translates into CASSATTGNTEAFF. Based on the CDR3 plus reference TRBV9 and TRBJ1-1, the full variable domain is DSGVTQTPKHLITATGQRVTLRCSPRSGDLSVYWYQQSLDQGLQFLIQYYNGEERAKGNILERFSAQQFPDLHSELNLSSLELGDSALYFCASSATTGNTEAFFGQGTRLTVV.